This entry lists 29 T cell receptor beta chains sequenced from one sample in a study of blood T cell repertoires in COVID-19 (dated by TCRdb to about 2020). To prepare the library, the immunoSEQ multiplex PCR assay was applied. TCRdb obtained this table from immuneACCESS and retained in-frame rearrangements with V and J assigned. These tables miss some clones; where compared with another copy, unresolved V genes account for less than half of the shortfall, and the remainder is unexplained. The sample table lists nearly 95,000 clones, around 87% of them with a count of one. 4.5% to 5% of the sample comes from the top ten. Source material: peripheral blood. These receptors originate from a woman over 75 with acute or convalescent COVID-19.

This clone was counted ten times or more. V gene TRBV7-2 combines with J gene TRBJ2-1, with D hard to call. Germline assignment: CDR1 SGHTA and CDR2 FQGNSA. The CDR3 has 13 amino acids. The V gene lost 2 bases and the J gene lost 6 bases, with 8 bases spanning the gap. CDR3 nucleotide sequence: TGTGCCAGCAGCTTATCCCACGGCAATGAGCAGTTCTTC. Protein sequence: CASSLSHGNEQFF.

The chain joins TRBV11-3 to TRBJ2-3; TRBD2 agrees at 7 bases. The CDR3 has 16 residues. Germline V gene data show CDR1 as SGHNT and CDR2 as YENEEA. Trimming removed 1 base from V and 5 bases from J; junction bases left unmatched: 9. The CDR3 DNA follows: TGTGCCAGCAGCTTAGGGGCTAGCGGAGACGTAGATACGCAGTATTTT. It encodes CASSLGASGDVDTQYF. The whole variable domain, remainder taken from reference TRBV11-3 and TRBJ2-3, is EAGVVQSPRYKIIEKKQPVAFWCNPISGHNTLYWYLQNLGQGPELLIRYENEEAVDDSQLPKDRFSAERLKGVDSTLKIQPAELGDSAVYLCASSLGASGDVDTQYFGPGTRLTVL.

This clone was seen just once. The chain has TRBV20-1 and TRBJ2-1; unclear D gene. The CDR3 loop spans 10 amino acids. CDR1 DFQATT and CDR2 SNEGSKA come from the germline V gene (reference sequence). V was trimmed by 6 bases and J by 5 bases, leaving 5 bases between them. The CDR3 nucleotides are TGCAGTGCACTTCACAATGAGCAGTTCTTC. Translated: CSALHNEQFF.

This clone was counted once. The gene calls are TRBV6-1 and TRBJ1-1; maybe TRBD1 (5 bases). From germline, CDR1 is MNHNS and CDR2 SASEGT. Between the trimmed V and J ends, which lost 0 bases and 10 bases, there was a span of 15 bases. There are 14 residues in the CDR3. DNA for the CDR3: TGTGCCAGCAGTGAAGCAGGGAGGGGAAGAAGAGCTTTCTTT. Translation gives CASSEAGRGRRAFF.

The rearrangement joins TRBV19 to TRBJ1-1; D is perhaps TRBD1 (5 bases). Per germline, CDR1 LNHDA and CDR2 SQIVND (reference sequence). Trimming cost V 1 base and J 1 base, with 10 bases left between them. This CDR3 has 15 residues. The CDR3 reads CASSIVPGPNTEAFF. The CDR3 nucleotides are TGTGCCAGTAGTATAGTCCCAGGGCCGAACACTGAAGCTTTCTTT.

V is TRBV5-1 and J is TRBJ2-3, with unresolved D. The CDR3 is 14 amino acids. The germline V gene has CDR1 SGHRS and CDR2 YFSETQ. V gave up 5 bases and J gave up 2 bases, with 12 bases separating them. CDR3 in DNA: TGCGCCAGCAGTGTAGCCCAGTTCACAGATACGCAGTATTTT. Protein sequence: CASSVAQFTDTQYF.

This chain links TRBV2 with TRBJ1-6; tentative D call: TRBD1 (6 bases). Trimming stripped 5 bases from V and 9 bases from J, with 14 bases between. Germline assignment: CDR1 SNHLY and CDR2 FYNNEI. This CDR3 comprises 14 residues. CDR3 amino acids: CASSNGQGSSPLHF. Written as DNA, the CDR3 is TGTGCCAGCAGTAATGGGCAGGGGAGTTCACCCCTCCACTTT.

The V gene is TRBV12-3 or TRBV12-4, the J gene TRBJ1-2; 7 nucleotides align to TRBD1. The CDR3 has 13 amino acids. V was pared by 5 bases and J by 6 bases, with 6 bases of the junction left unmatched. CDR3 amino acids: CASSPQGPDGYTF. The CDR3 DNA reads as TGTGCCAGCAGTCCACAGGGGCCGGATGGCTACACCTTC.

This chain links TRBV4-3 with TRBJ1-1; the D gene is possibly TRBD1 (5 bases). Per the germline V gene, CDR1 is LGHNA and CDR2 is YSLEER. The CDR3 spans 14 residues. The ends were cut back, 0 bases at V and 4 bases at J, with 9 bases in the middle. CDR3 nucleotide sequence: TGCGCCAGCAGCCAAGAGCGGGGGTCCACTGAAGCTTTCTTT. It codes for CASSQERGSTEAFF.

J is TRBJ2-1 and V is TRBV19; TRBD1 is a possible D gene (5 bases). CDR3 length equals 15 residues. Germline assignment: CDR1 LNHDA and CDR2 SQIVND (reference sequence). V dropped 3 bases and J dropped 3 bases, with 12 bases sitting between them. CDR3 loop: CASSIPGPGYNEQFF. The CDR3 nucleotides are TGTGCCAGTAGTATCCCAGGGCCCGGCTACAATGAGCAGTTCTTC.

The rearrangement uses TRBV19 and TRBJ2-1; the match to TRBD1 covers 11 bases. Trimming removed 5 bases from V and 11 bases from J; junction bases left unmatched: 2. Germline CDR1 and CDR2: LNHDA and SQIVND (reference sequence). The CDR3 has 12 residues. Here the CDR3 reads CASSEDRGQQFF. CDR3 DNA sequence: TGTGCCAGTAGTGAGGACAGGGGGCAGCAGTTCTTC.

DNA of the CDR3: TGTGCCAGCAGCCAAACGGGAACTGAAGCTTTCTTT. Translating it yields CASSQTGTEAFF. V usage is TRBV3-1 (or the pseudogene TRBV3-2) and J usage is TRBJ1-1; D gene unclear. The CDR3 runs 12 residues. In germline, CDR1 is LGHDT, CDR2 YNNKEL (reference sequence). Trimming removed 2 bases at V and 5 bases at J, with 6 bases between.

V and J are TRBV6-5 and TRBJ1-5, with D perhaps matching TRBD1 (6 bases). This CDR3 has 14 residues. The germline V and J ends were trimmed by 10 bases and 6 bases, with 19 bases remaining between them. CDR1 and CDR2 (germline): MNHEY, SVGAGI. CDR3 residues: CANPGDNGAQPQHF. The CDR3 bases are TGTGCCAACCCCGGGGACAACGGGGCTCAGCCCCAGCATTTT.

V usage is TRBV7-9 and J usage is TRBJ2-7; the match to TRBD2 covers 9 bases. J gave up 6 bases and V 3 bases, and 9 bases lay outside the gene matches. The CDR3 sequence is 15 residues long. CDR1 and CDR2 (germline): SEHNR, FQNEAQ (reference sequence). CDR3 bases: TGTGCCAGCAGCTTTGCCGGGACTAGCATAGGCGAGCAGTACTTC. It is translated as CASSFAGTSIGEQYF.

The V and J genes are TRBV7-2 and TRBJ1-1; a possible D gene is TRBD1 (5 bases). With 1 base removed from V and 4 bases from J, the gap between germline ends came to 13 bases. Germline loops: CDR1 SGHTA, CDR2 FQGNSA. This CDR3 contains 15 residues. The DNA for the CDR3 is TGTGCCAGCAGCTTAGGGCAGAGGAGGGGCACTGAAGCTTTCTTT. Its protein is CASSLGQRRGTEAFF.

In DNA, the CDR3 is TGTGCCTGGAGTTCGGGACTAGCAAACACCGGGGAGCTGTTTTTT. Amino acid sequence: CAWSSGLANTGELFF. The rearrangement joins TRBV30 to TRBJ2-2, with 9 bases fitting TRBD2. CDR3 length equals 15 residues. V shed 2 bases, J shed 2 bases, and the junction held 3 bases outside the gene matches. Germline V lookup: CDR1 GTSNPN, CDR2 SVGIG (reference sequence).

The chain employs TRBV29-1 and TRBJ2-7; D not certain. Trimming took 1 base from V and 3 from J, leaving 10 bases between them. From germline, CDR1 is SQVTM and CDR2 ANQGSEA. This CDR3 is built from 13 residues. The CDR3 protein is CSVEGSANYEQYF. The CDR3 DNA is TGCAGCGTTGAAGGCAGCGCTAACTACGAGCAGTACTTC.

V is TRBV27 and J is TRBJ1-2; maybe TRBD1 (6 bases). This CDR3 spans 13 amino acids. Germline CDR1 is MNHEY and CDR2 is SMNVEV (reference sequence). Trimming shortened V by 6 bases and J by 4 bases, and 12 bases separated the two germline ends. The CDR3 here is CASRRDTSYGYTF. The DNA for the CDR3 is TGTGCCAGCAGAAGGGACACATCCTATGGCTACACCTTC.

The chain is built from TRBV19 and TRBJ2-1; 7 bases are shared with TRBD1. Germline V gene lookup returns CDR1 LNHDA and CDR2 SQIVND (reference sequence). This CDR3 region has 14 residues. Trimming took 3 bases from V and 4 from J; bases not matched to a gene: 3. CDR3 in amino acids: CASSMKQGYNEQFF. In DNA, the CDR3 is TGTGCCAGTAGTATGAAACAGGGGTACAATGAGCAGTTCTTC.

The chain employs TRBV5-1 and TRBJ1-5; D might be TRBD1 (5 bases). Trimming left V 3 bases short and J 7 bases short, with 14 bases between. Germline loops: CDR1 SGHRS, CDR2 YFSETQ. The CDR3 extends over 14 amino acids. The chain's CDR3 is CASSSGTEGQPQHF. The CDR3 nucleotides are TGCGCCAGCAGCTCGGGCACGGAGGGGCAGCCCCAGCATTTT.

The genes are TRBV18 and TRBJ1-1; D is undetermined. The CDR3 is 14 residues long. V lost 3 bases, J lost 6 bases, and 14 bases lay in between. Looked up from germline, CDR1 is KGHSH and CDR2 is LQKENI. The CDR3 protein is CASSPLREYSEAFF. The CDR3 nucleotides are TGTGCCAGCTCACCCCTTAGAGAGTATTCTGAAGCTTTCTTT.

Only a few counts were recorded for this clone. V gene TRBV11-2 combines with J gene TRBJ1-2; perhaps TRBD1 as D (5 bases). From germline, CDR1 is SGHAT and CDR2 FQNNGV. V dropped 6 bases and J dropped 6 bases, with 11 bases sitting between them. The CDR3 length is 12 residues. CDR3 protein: CASSRQWDGYTF. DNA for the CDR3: TGTGCCAGCAGTCGACAGTGGGATGGCTACACCTTC.

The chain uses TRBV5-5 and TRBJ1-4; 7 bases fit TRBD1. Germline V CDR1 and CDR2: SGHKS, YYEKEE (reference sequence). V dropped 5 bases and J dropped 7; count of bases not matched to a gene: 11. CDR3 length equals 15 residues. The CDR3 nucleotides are TGTGCCAGCAGTCAGGAGACAGGGCGTCGTGAAAAACTGTTTTTT. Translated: CASSQETGRREKLFF.

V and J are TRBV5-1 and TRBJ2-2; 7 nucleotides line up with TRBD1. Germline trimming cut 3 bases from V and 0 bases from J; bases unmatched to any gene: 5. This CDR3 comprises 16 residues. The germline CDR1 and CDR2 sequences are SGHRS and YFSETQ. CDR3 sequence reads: CASSSRTGSNTGELFF. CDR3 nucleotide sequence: TGCGCCAGCAGCTCAAGGACAGGCTCGAACACCGGGGAGCTGTTTTTT.

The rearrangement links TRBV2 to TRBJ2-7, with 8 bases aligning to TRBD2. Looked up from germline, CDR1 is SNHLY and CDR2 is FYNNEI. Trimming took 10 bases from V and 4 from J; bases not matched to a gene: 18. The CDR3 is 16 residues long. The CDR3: CANTLGAGASLYEQYF. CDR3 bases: TGTGCCAACACCCTGGGAGCGGGAGCTTCCTTGTACGAGCAGTACTTC.

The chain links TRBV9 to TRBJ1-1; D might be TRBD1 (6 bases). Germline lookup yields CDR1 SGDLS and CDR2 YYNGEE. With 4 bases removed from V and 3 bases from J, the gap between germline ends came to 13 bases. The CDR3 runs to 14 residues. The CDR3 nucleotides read TGTGCCAGCAGCCCCCGGTGGACAGACACTGAAGCTTTCTTT. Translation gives CASSPRWTDTEAFF.

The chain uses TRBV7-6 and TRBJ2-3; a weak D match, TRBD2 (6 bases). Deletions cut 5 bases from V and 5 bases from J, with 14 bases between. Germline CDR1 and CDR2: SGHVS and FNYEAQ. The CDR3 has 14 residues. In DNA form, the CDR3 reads TGTGCCAGCAGCCGTCGGACGGGACTAGATACGCAGTATTTT. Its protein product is CASSRRTGLDTQYF.

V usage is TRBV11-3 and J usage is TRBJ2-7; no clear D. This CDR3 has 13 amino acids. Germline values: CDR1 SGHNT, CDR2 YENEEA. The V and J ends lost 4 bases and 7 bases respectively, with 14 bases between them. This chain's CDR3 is CASSSTSLGEQYF. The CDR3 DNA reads TGTGCCAGCAGCTCTACCTCTCTCGGGGAGCAGTACTTC.

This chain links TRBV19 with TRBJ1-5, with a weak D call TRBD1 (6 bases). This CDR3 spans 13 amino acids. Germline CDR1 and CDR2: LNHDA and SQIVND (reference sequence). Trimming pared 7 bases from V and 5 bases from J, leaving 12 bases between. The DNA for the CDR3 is TGTGCCAGTAATCCGGCAGGGGATCAGCCCCAGCATTTT. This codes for CASNPAGDQPQHF.